This TCR beta chain originates from a study of shared clonotypes between healthy human individuals. A CD45RA+ naive subset and a CD45RA-negative memory subset were split from CD4+ cells. The table lists this clone with a count of one. V dropped 2 bases and J dropped 7; count of bases not matched to a gene: 14. From germline, CDR1 is SGHRS and CDR2 YFSETQ. There are 17 residues in the CDR3. Clones were read by immunoSEQ multiplex PCR, and TCRdb kept only the in-frame ones, dropping some. This table has about 1.5 million clones, 95% to 97% appearing once. This clonotype was obtained from a man between 25 and 39 years old in good health. This rearrangement joins TRBV5-1 to TRBJ2-7; 11 bases match TRBD1. What was sequenced was naive CD4+ T cells sorted from blood. Indicated subset: CD45RA+ positively selected. This chain's CDR3 is CASSLIVGQGARSEQYF. CDR3 coding DNA: TGCGCCAGCAGCTTAATCGTCGGACAGGGGGCGAGATCGGAGCAGTACTTC.